These 8 T cell receptor beta chains were sequenced from one sample in a study of blood T cell repertoires in COVID-19. Assay used: immunoSEQ multiplex PCR; TCRdb lists only in-frame clones, some missing. This table holds roughly 250,000 clones, 82% found once. Sample: peripheral blood. The receptors originated from a woman older than 75 with active or convalescent COVID-19.

The chain recombines TRBV5-4 with TRBJ2-3, with D perhaps TRBD2 (5 bases). CDR1 SGHNT and CDR2 YYREEE come from the germline V gene (reference sequence). Between the trimmed V and J ends, which lost 2 bases and 3 bases, there was a span of 7 bases. The CDR3 loop spans 13 amino acids. The CDR3 region has the DNA TGTGCCAGCAGCTTCCCGGGAACAGATACGCAGTATTTT. Translated, it gives CASSFPGTDTQYF.

V and J are TRBV16 and TRBJ1-5; TRBD1 agrees at 7 bases. Germline assignment: CDR1 KGHSY and CDR2 FQNENV. The CDR3 has 16 amino acids. After removal of 0 bases from V and 3 bases from J, the junction contained 5 bases not matched to a gene. The CDR3 coding sequence is TGTGCCAGCAGCCAATCACTGACAGGGTACAATCAGCCCCAGCATTTT. This gives the protein CASSQSLTGYNQPQHF.

In DNA, the CDR3 is TGTGCCACTCCGGGACTAGCGGGAAACTCCTACGAGCAGTACTTC. Its protein is CATPGLAGNSYEQYF. The chain recombines TRBV2 with TRBJ2-7, with 13 bases fitting TRBD2. Germline V gene data show CDR1 as SNHLY and CDR2 as FYNNEI. V was clipped by 10 bases and J by 0 bases; unmatched bases: 6. The CDR3 consists of 15 residues.

This chain's CDR3 is CASSSRAGGHSGELFF. DNA for the CDR3: TGTGCCAGCAGCTCACGAGCGGGGGGCCATTCCGGGGAGCTGTTTTTT. This chain joins TRBV11-3 and TRBJ2-2, with 9 bases lining up with TRBD2. This CDR3 comprises 16 residues. Germline V gene sequence: CDR1 SGHNT, CDR2 YENEEA. Trimming cost V 4 bases and J 6 bases; bases outside gene matches: 9.

The V gene is TRBV28, the J gene TRBJ2-5; the D gene is possibly TRBD1 (5 bases). The CDR3 length is 13 residues. V lost 5 bases to trimming and J lost 5 bases, with 12 bases between them. The V gene's germline CDR1 is MDHEN and CDR2 SYDVKM. The DNA for the CDR3 is TGTGCCAGCAGTGCAAGGGGTTCGGAGACCCAGTACTTC. Its translation: CASSARGSETQYF.

V usage is TRBV2 and J usage is TRBJ2-7; the D gene is possibly TRBD1 (5 bases). The CDR3 length is 12 residues. Per germline, CDR1 SNHLY and CDR2 FYNNEI. Trimming pared 5 bases from V and 3 bases from J, leaving 8 bases between. Here the CDR3 DNA reads TGTGCCAGCAGTTCAGGGTTCTACGAGCAGTACTTC. Encoded protein: CASSSGFYEQYF.

The gene calls are TRBV11-2 and TRBJ2-3, with 7 positions matching TRBD1. V shed 5 bases, J shed 2 bases, and the junction held 16 bases outside the gene matches. This CDR3 is built from 18 residues. Germline V CDR1 and CDR2: SGHAT, FQNNGV. The CDR3 DNA is TGTGCCAGCAGCCCCCAACTTACAGGGGTAGGTGCCACAGATACGCAGTATTTT. Protein product: CASSPQLTGVGATDTQYF.

This clone has a single count. The chain uses TRBV4-2 and TRBJ1-3, with TRBD1 as a possible D gene (6 bases). This CDR3 region has 16 residues. The V gene's germline CDR1 is LGHNA and CDR2 YNFKEQ. Deletions cut 0 bases from V and 0 bases from J, with 9 bases between. CDR3 amino acids: CASSQEGGNSGNTIYF. The CDR3 region has the DNA TGTGCCAGCAGCCAAGAAGGGGGAAACTCTGGAAACACCATATATTTT.